The following is a T cell receptor (beta chain) sequence with its context. This sample is part of a study of cytomegalovirus exposure and HLA in healthy donors. With 60 Vbeta and 13 Jbeta primers, the PCR was carried out. TCRdb's table, derived via immunoSEQ multiplex PCR, lists solely in-frame clones and lacks some. This sample has approximately 140,000 clones, with approximately 70% found just once. V was clipped by 2 bases and J by 3 bases; unmatched bases: 7. Germline CDR1 is SNHLY and CDR2 is FYNNEI. The CDR3 totals 15 residues. What was sequenced was PBMCs. The TCR comes from a woman aged 55-69 years in good health and CMV-seropositive. The V and J genes are TRBV2 and TRBJ2-7; 7 bases are a match to TRBD1. The CDR3 bases are TGTGCCAGCAGTGAACAGCTACAGGGGTTCTACGAGCAGTACTTC. Protein: CASSEQLQGFYEQYF.